This T cell receptor beta chain derives from a study of blood T cell repertoires in COVID-19. About the research overall: COVID-19 samples from acute and convalescent phases originated in the United States, Italy and Spain. The analysed material was cDNA or gDNA that came from T cells, B-cell-depleted T cells, or PBMCs.

Authors' methods: Researchers report that nucleated cell counts were estimated from reference gene primer amplification. The data were produced by immunoSEQ multiplex PCR, yet TCRdb's version contains in-frame clones alone and is incomplete. That table gives V, J and clone size, and the DNA gave D and trimming. The sample records 95,000 to 150,000 clones, around 76% being singletons. V was cut by 3 bases and J by 2 bases, with 14 bases left in between. Germline CDR1 reads LNHNV; CDR2 reads YYDKDF (reference sequence). CDR3 size: 15 residues. This TCR was recovered from a man in his sixties or seventies with acute or convalescent COVID-19. Sequenced material: peripheral blood. The chain combines TRBV15 with TRBJ2-7; possibly TRBD2 for D (6 bases). CDR3 amino acids: CATSSEGTLTYEQYF. The CDR3 bases are TGTGCCACCAGCAGCGAAGGGACTTTAACCTACGAGCAGTACTTC.